Listed below are T cell receptor beta chains from one sample, sequenced in a study of cytomegalovirus exposure and HLA in healthy donors. Assay used: immunoSEQ multiplex PCR; TCRdb lists only in-frame clones, some missing. This sample carries roughly 100,000 clones, approximately 60% of them seen once, and the ten largest clones take approximately 5.8%. Material for sequencing was PBMCs. These TCRs come from a boy between 10 and 17 years old in good health and CMV-seropositive. Both conserved end residues are part of each CDR3. D genes are given only for firm matches. Only some rows state a clone size, as once, few, many or a class for expanded clones.

v_call: TRBV6-5; d_call: TRBD2; clone_size: once; j_call: TRBJ2-7; cdr3_nt: TGTGCCAGCAGTTACTTAGCTAGCGGGGGGACCTACGAGCAGTACTTC; cdr3_aa: CASSYLASGGTYEQYF
v_call: TRBV5-1; d_call: .; clone_size: .; j_call: TRBJ1-1; cdr3_nt: TGCGCCAGCAGCTTAGGACATTCAGGCGAAGCTTTCTTT; cdr3_aa: CASSLGHSGEAFF
v_call: TRBV27; d_call: .; clone_size: .; j_call: TRBJ2-5; cdr3_nt: TGTGCCAGCAGTTTGGGGACACCGGGTGGAGAGACCCAGTACTTC; cdr3_aa: CASSLGTPGGETQYF
v_call: TRBV7-9; d_call: TRBD1; clone_size: few; j_call: TRBJ1-1; cdr3_nt: TGTGCCAGCACCCCCGGACAGGGGAACACTGAAGCTTTCTTT; cdr3_aa: CASTPGQGNTEAFF
v_call: TRBV14; d_call: TRBD1; clone_size: .; j_call: TRBJ1-1; cdr3_nt: TGTGCCAGCAGCGACAGGGGACGTATGAACCCTGAAGCTTTCTTT; cdr3_aa: CASSDRGRMNPEAFF
v_call: TRBV7-2; d_call: TRBD2; clone_size: .; j_call: TRBJ2-3; cdr3_nt: TGTGCCAGCAGCCCCCCGGGACTAGCGGGATCGGGCACGCAGTATTTT; cdr3_aa: CASSPPGLAGSGTQYF
v_call: TRBV14; d_call: .; clone_size: few; j_call: TRBJ2-7; cdr3_nt: TGTGCCAGCAGCCAAGATAGTGTCAGGACAACACCCTCCTACGAGCAGTACTTC; cdr3_aa: CASSQDSVRTTPSYEQYF
v_call: TRBV7-3; d_call: TRBD2; clone_size: .; j_call: TRBJ2-1; cdr3_nt: TGTGCCAGCAGCTCTGGACTAGCGAACTACAATGAGCAGTTCTTC; cdr3_aa: CASSSGLANYNEQFF
v_call: TRBV7-9; d_call: .; clone_size: .; j_call: TRBJ2-1; cdr3_nt: TGTGCCAGCAGCTTAGAGGGGGGGTACGGGCATCACAATGAGCAGTTCTTC; cdr3_aa: CASSLEGGYGHHNEQFF
v_call: TRBV5-4; d_call: .; clone_size: .; j_call: TRBJ1-2; cdr3_nt: TGTGCCAGCAGCTTGGTGAGCTCTGCTCACTATGGCTACACCTTC; cdr3_aa: CASSLVSSAHYGYTF
v_call: TRBV5-8; d_call: .; clone_size: .; j_call: TRBJ2-3; cdr3_nt: TGTGCCAGCAGCTTGGGGGCCCTCGCGAGGGCAGATACGCAGTATTTT; cdr3_aa: CASSLGALARADTQYF
v_call: TRBV4-3; d_call: TRBD1; clone_size: few; j_call: TRBJ1-1; cdr3_nt: TGCGCCAGCAGCCACGGGACAGGGACGCTCGGCACTGAAGCTTTCTTT; cdr3_aa: CASSHGTGTLGTEAFF
v_call: TRBV5-4; d_call: .; clone_size: once; j_call: TRBJ2-4; cdr3_nt: TGTGCCAGCAGCTTAGGGGGAACGGGAAACATTCAGTACTTC; cdr3_aa: CASSLGGTGNIQYF
v_call: TRBV7-2; d_call: .; clone_size: .; j_call: TRBJ1-2; cdr3_nt: TGTGCCAGCAGCTTAGGTCCCCAGGGCTATGGCTACACCTTC; cdr3_aa: CASSLGPQGYGYTF
v_call: TRBV10-3; d_call: TRBD1; clone_size: .; j_call: TRBJ2-7; cdr3_nt: TGTGCCATCAGTGAGGCCCGGGACAGGGGCTCCTACGAGCAGTACTTC; cdr3_aa: CAISEARDRGSYEQYF
v_call: TRBV7-2; d_call: .; clone_size: few; j_call: TRBJ1-2; cdr3_nt: TGTGCCAGCAGCTTAGCGCATCCCAGCGGTAGTGCCGCTAACTATGGCTACACCTTC; cdr3_aa: CASSLAHPSGSAANYGYTF
v_call: TRBV2; d_call: .; clone_size: .; j_call: TRBJ1-3; cdr3_nt: TGTGCCAGCAGACAGGGTTGGTCTGGAAACACCATATATTTT; cdr3_aa: CASRQGWSGNTIYF
v_call: TRBV7-9; d_call: .; clone_size: .; j_call: TRBJ2-1; cdr3_nt: TGTGCCAGCAGCTTAGAACCGGTGAATGAGCAGTTCTTC; cdr3_aa: CASSLEPVNEQFF
v_call: TRBV18; d_call: TRBD1; clone_size: few; j_call: TRBJ2-1; cdr3_nt: TGTGCCAGCTCACCACAGGACAGGGGATCCTACAATGAGCAGTTCTTC; cdr3_aa: CASSPQDRGSYNEQFF
v_call: TRBV7-9; d_call: .; clone_size: few; j_call: TRBJ1-2; cdr3_nt: TGTGCCAGCAGCCGACATCGGGGGGGATGGAGCGAGGGAGGCTACACCTTC; cdr3_aa: CASSRHRGGWSEGGYTF
v_call: TRBV6-6; d_call: .; clone_size: few; j_call: TRBJ1-5; cdr3_nt: TGTGCCAGCAGTCCTTCGGACACTCAGCCCCAGCATTTT; cdr3_aa: CASSPSDTQPQHF
v_call: TRBV2; d_call: TRBD1; clone_size: .; j_call: TRBJ1-6; cdr3_nt: TGTGCCAGCAGGGGCCTGGGACAGGGGTTGCACTTT; cdr3_aa: CASRGLGQGLHF
v_call: TRBV9; d_call: .; clone_size: .; j_call: TRBJ2-1; cdr3_nt: TGTGCCAGCAGCGTTGGGGCCTCTTTGAGGTCTCGGGCCAATGAGCAGTTCTTC; cdr3_aa: CASSVGASLRSRANEQFF
v_call: TRBV20-1; d_call: .; clone_size: few; j_call: TRBJ1-1; cdr3_nt: TGCAGTGCTAGTAGAGCCACTGAAGCTTTCTTT; cdr3_aa: CSASRATEAFF
v_call: TRBV15; d_call: .; clone_size: .; j_call: TRBJ1-4; cdr3_nt: TGTGCCACCAGCAGAGGTGGTCAGGGAGGTCGTGAAAAACTGTTTTTT; cdr3_aa: CATSRGGQGGREKLFF
v_call: TRBV4-2; d_call: .; clone_size: .; j_call: TRBJ2-7; cdr3_nt: TGTGCCAGCAGCCAAGAATTTATGAGCTCCTACGAGCAGTACTTC; cdr3_aa: CASSQEFMSSYEQYF
v_call: TRBV7-2; d_call: .; clone_size: .; j_call: TRBJ2-3; cdr3_nt: TGTGCCAGCAGCTTGGTGGCTAGCGGCACAGATACGCAGTATTTT; cdr3_aa: CASSLVASGTDTQYF
v_call: TRBV19; d_call: TRBD2; clone_size: .; j_call: TRBJ2-3; cdr3_nt: TGTGCCAGTAGTATTGGACTAGCGGGGGGCCCGACAGATACGCAGTATTTT; cdr3_aa: CASSIGLAGGPTDTQYF
v_call: TRBV5-1; d_call: TRBD1; clone_size: .; j_call: TRBJ2-5; cdr3_nt: TGCGCCAGCAGCTTGGTAGGGACAGGGGGCCGGGAGACCCAGTACTTC; cdr3_aa: CASSLVGTGGRETQYF
v_call: TRBV18; d_call: TRBD1; clone_size: .; j_call: TRBJ2-7; cdr3_nt: TGTGCCAGCTCATCGCGACAGGGGGCTTACGAGCAGTACTTC; cdr3_aa: CASSSRQGAYEQYF
v_call: TRBV29-1; d_call: .; clone_size: .; j_call: TRBJ1-2; cdr3_nt: TGCAGCGTTGAAGATCAGGAGGGGCCTGTAAGTTTT; cdr3_aa: CSVEDQEGPVSF
v_call: TRBV7-2; d_call: TRBD2; clone_size: .; j_call: TRBJ2-3; cdr3_nt: TGTGCCAGCAGCTGGACTAGTGGCGTTCCAGATACGCAGTATTTT; cdr3_aa: CASSWTSGVPDTQYF
v_call: TRBV5-1; d_call: .; clone_size: .; j_call: TRBJ2-7; cdr3_nt: TGCGCCAGCAGCTTGGGATGGTCGCGGACCTACGAGCAGTACTTC; cdr3_aa: CASSLGWSRTYEQYF
v_call: TRBV7-9; d_call: .; clone_size: few; j_call: TRBJ1-1; cdr3_nt: TGTGCCAGCAGCTTAGTCTCACCACATGAAGCTTTCTTT; cdr3_aa: CASSLVSPHEAFF
v_call: TRBV10-2; d_call: .; clone_size: few; j_call: TRBJ2-2; cdr3_nt: TGCGCCAGCAGCACCGGGACTAACACCGGGGAGCTGTTTTTT; cdr3_aa: CASSTGTNTGELFF
v_call: TRBV9; d_call: TRBD1; clone_size: .; j_call: TRBJ1-2; cdr3_nt: TGTGCCAGCAGCGGGGTGAATCCAGGGGGCTCAGACTATGGCTACACCTTC; cdr3_aa: CASSGVNPGGSDYGYTF
v_call: TRBV6-1; d_call: .; clone_size: .; j_call: TRBJ2-6; cdr3_nt: TGTGCCAGCAGCCAAGAGGTCTCCGGGGCCAACGTCCTGACTTTC; cdr3_aa: CASSQEVSGANVLTF
v_call: TRBV14; d_call: .; clone_size: .; j_call: TRBJ1-1; cdr3_nt: TGTGCCAGCAGCCCTTATTGGAACACTGAAGCTTTCTTT; cdr3_aa: CASSPYWNTEAFF
v_call: TRBV5-1; d_call: .; clone_size: .; j_call: TRBJ2-7; cdr3_nt: TGCGCCAGCAGCTTGGCCCTAGGGGGTGGGTACGAGCAGTACTTC; cdr3_aa: CASSLALGGGYEQYF
v_call: TRBV7-2; d_call: .; clone_size: .; j_call: TRBJ1-5; cdr3_nt: TGTGCCAGCAGCCTGGGGGGAGGCAATCAGCCCCAGCATTTT; cdr3_aa: CASSLGGGNQPQHF
v_call: TRBV7-6; d_call: TRBD2; clone_size: .; j_call: TRBJ2-7; cdr3_nt: TGTGCCAGCAGCTTTGGTACTAGCGGTATATACGAGCAGTACTTC; cdr3_aa: CASSFGTSGIYEQYF
v_call: TRBV7-9; d_call: .; clone_size: .; j_call: TRBJ2-5; cdr3_nt: TGTGCCAGCAGCAGGGGATGGGGAGAGACCCAGTACTTC; cdr3_aa: CASSRGWGETQYF
v_call: TRBV2; d_call: TRBD1; clone_size: .; j_call: TRBJ1-2; cdr3_nt: TGTGCCAGCAGTGATCGGACAGGGGGTAACTATGGCTACACCTTC; cdr3_aa: CASSDRTGGNYGYTF
v_call: TRBV5-5; d_call: TRBD1; clone_size: .; j_call: TRBJ1-2; cdr3_nt: TGTGCCAGCAGCTCGCGGACAGGGTGGAACTATGGCTACACCTTC; cdr3_aa: CASSSRTGWNYGYTF
v_call: TRBV6-1; d_call: TRBD1; clone_size: few; j_call: TRBJ1-1; cdr3_nt: TGTGCCAGCAACAGGGACAGGGGGCTCACTGAAGCTTTCTTT; cdr3_aa: CASNRDRGLTEAFF
v_call: TRBV15; d_call: .; clone_size: .; j_call: TRBJ2-7; cdr3_nt: TGTGCCACCAGCAGAGGGGGCGGGGATCTCTCCTACGAGCAGTACTTC; cdr3_aa: CATSRGGGDLSYEQYF
v_call: TRBV20-1; d_call: .; clone_size: .; j_call: TRBJ2-5; cdr3_nt: TGCAGTGCTAGAGCCGGGGAGACCCAGTACTTC; cdr3_aa: CSARAGETQYF
v_call: TRBV5-4; d_call: TRBD1; clone_size: .; j_call: TRBJ1-1; cdr3_nt: TGTGCCAGCAGCTTGCCGGGACAGGGGGGAACTGAAGCTTTCTTT; cdr3_aa: CASSLPGQGGTEAFF
v_call: TRBV5-1; d_call: TRBD1; clone_size: .; j_call: TRBJ1-4; cdr3_nt: TGCGCCAGCGGAAACAGGGGAGATAATGAAAAACTGTTTTTT; cdr3_aa: CASGNRGDNEKLFF
v_call: TRBV30; d_call: .; clone_size: .; j_call: TRBJ2-3; cdr3_nt: TGTGCCTGGAGTGGGCAGGGCGGCGCAGATACGCAGTATTTT; cdr3_aa: CAWSGQGGADTQYF
v_call: TRBV29-1; d_call: TRBD1; clone_size: .; j_call: TRBJ1-1; cdr3_nt: TGCAGCGTTGAACACAGGGGCTCGGACACTGAAGCTTTCTTT; cdr3_aa: CSVEHRGSDTEAFF
v_call: TRBV5-6; d_call: TRBD1; clone_size: .; j_call: TRBJ1-1; cdr3_nt: TGTGCCAGCAGACAAGGACAGGGGGCCCCCCGGGACACTGAAGCTTTCTTT; cdr3_aa: CASRQGQGAPRDTEAFF
v_call: TRBV9; d_call: TRBD2; clone_size: .; j_call: TRBJ2-2; cdr3_nt: TGTGCCAGCAGCGTAGACCCCCTAGCGGGAGGGCTCGGCACCGGGGAGCTGTTTTTT; cdr3_aa: CASSVDPLAGGLGTGELFF
v_call: TRBV4-1; d_call: .; clone_size: once; j_call: TRBJ1-1; cdr3_nt: TGCGCCAGCAGCCAAGAAGTTGGCAGGGGCACTGAAGCTTTCTTT; cdr3_aa: CASSQEVGRGTEAFF
v_call: TRBV2; d_call: .; clone_size: .; j_call: TRBJ2-1; cdr3_nt: TGTGCCAGCAGGGGTACTAGTTACAATGAGCAGTTCTTC; cdr3_aa: CASRGTSYNEQFF
v_call: TRBV19; d_call: TRBD1; clone_size: few; j_call: TRBJ2-6; cdr3_nt: TGTGCCAGTACCGCCGGGACAGGGAAATCGGGGGCCAACGTCCTGACTTTC; cdr3_aa: CASTAGTGKSGANVLTF
v_call: TRBV5-6; d_call: .; clone_size: few; j_call: TRBJ1-5; cdr3_nt: TGTGCCAGCAGCTTAAAGACAGAGTGGAATCAGCCCCAGCATTTT; cdr3_aa: CASSLKTEWNQPQHF